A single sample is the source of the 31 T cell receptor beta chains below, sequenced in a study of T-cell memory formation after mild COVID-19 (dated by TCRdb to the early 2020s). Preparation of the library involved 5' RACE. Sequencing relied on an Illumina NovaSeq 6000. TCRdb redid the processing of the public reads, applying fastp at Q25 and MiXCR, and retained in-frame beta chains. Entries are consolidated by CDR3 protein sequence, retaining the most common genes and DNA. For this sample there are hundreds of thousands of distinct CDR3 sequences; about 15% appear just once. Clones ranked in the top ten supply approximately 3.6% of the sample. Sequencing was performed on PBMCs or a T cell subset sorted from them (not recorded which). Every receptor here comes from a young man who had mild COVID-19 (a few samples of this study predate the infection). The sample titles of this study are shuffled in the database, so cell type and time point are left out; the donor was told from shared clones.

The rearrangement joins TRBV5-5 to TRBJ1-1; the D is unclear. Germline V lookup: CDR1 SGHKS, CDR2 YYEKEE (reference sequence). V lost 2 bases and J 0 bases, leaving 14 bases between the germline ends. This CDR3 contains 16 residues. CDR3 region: CASSFGLTRMNTEAFF. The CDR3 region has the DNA TGTGCCAGCAGCTTTGGGCTGACAAGAATGAACACTGAAGCTTTCTTT.

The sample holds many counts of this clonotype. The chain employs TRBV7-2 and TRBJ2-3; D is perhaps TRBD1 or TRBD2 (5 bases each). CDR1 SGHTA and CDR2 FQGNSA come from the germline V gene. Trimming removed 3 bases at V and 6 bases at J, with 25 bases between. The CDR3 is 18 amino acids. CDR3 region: CASSLGVRPPPESDTQYF. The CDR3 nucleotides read TGTGCCAGCAGCTTGGGGGTGCGGCCTCCCCCGGAATCCGATACGCAGTATTTT.

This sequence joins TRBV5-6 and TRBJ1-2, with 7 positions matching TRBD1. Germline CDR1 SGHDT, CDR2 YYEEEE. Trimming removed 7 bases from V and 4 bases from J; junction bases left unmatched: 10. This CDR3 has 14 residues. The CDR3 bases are TGTGCCAGCGCTCCCGGGGACAGCCTCTATGGCTACACCTTC. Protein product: CASAPGDSLYGYTF.

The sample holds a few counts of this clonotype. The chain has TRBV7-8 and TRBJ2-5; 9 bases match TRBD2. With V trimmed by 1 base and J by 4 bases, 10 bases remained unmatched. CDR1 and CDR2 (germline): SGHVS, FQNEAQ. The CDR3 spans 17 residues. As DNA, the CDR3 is TGTGCCAGCAGCTTAGTTCGCGTAGCGGGGGAGGGAGAGACCCAGTACTTC. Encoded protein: CASSLVRVAGEGETQYF.

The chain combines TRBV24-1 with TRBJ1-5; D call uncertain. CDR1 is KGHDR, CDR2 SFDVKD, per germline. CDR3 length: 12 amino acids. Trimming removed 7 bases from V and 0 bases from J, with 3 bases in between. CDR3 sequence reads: CATSDSNQPQHF. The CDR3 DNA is TGTGCCACCAGCGATAGCAATCAGCCCCAGCATTTT.

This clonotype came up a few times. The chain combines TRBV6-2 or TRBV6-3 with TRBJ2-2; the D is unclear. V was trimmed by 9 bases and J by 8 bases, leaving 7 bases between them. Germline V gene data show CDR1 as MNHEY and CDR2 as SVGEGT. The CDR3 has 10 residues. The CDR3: CASGRGELFF. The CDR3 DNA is TGTGCCAGTGGCAGGGGGGAGCTGTTTTTT.

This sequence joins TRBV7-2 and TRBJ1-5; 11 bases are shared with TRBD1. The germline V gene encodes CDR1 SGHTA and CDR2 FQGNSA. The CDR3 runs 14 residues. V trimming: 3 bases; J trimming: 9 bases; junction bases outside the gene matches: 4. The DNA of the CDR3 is TGTGCCAGCAGCTTGGGACAGGGGGGTCGGCCCCAGCATTTT. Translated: CASSLGQGGRPQHF.

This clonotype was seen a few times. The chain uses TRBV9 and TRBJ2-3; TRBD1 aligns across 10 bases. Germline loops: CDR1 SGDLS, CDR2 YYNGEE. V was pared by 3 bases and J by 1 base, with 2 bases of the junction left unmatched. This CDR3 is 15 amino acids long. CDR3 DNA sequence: TGTGCCAGCAGCGACGGGACAGGGGGCACAGATACGCAGTATTTT. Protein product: CASSDGTGGTDTQYF.

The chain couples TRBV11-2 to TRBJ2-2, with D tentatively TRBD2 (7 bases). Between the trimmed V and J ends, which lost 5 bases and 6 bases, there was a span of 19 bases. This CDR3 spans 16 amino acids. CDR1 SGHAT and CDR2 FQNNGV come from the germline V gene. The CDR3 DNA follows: TGTGCCAGCAGCCCCGCCTCGGGGGGCCGGGCCGGGGAGCTGTTTTTT. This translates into CASSPASGGRAGELFF.

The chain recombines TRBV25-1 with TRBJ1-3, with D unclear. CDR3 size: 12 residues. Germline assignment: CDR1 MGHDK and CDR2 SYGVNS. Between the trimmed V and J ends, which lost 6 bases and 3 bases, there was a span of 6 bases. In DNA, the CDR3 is TGTGCCAGCAGCAATCGTGGAAACACCATATATTTT. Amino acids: CASSNRGNTIYF.

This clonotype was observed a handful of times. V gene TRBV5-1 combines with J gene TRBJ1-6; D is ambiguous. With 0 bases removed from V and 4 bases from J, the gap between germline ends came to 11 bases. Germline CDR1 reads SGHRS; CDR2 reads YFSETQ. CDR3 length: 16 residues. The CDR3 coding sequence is TGCGCCAGCAGCTTGGTGGGAGGTCGATATAATTCACCCCTCCACTTT. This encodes CASSLVGGRYNSPLHF.

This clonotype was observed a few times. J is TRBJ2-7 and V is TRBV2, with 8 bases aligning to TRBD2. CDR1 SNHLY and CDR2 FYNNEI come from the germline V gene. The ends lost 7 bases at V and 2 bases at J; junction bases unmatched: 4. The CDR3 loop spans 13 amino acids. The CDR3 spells CASTQRGTYEQYV. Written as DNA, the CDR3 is TGTGCCAGCACACAGCGGGGGACCTACGAGCAGTACGTC.

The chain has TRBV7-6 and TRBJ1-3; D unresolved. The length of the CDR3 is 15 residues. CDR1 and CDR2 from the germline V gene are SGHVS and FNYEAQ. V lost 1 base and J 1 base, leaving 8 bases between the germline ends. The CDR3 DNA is TGTGCCAGCAGCTTAGTGTCGAAATCTGGAAACACCATATATTTT. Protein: CASSLVSKSGNTIYF.

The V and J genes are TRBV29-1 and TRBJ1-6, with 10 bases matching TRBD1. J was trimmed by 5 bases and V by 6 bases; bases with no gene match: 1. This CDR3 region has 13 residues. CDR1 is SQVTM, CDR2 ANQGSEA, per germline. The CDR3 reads CSVGQGDNSPLHF. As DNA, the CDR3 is TGCAGCGTCGGACAGGGGGATAATTCACCCCTCCACTTT.

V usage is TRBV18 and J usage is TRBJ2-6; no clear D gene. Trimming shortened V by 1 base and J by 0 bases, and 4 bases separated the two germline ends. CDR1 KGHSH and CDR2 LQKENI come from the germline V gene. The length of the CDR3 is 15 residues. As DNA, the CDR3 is TGTGCCAGCTCACCACTTACCTCTGGGGCCAACGTCCTGACTTTC. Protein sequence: CASSPLTSGANVLTF.

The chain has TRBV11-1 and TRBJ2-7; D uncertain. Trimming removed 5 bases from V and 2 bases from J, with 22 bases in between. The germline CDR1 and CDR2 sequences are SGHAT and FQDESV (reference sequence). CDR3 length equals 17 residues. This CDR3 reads CASSRAWASGDAYEQYF. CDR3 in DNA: TGTGCCAGCAGCCGGGCGTGGGCTTCCGGCGACGCCTACGAGCAGTACTTC.

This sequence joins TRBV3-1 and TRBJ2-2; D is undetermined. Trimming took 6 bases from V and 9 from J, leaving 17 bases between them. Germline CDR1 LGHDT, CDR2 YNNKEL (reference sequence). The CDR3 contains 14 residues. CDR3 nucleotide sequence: TGTGCCAGCAGTCAGATAGACGGTCAGCGGGAGCTGTTTTTT. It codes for CASSQIDGQRELFF.

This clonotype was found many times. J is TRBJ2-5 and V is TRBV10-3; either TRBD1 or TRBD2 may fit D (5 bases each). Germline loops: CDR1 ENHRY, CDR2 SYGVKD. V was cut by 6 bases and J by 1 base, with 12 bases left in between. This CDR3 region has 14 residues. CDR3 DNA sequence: TGTGCCATCAGCCCCGCAGGGAGCCAAGAGACCCAGTACTTC. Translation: CAISPAGSQETQYF.

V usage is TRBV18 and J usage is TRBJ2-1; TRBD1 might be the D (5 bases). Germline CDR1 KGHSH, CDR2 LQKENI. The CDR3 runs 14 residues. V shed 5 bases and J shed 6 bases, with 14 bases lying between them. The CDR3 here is CASSTGRAGNEQFF. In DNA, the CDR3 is TGTGCCAGCTCAACAGGCAGGGCAGGCAATGAGCAGTTCTTC. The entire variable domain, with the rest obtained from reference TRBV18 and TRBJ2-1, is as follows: NAGVMQNPRHLVRRRGQEARLRCSPMKGHSHVYWYRQLPEEGLKFMVYLQKENIIDESGMPKERFSAEFPKEGPSILRIQQVVRGDSAAYFCASSTGRAGNEQFFGPGTRLTVL.

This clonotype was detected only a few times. Here the CDR3 DNA reads TGCGCCAGCAGCTTACAGACAGGGGGCCAAGAGACCCAGTACTTC. This codes for CASSLQTGGQETQYF. The V and J genes are TRBV5-1 and TRBJ2-5, with 9 bases lining up with TRBD1. This CDR3 has 15 amino acids. V was pared by 2 bases and J by 1 base, with 3 bases of the junction left unmatched. Per the germline V gene, CDR1 is SGHRS and CDR2 is YFSETQ.

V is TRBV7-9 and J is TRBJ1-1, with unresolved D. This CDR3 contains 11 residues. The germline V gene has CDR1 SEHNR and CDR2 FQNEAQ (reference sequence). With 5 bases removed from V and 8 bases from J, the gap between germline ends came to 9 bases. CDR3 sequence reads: CASSEQSEAFF. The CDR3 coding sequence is TGTGCCAGCAGCGAGCAGTCAGAAGCTTTCTTT.

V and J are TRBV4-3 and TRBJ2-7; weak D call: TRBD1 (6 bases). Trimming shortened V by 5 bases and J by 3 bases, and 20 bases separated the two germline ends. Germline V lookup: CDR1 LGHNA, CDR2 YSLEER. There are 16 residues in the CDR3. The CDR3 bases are TGCGCCAGCAGCGAGGTGTTGGGGGCGCGTTACTACGAGCAGTACTTC. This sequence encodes CASSEVLGARYYEQYF.

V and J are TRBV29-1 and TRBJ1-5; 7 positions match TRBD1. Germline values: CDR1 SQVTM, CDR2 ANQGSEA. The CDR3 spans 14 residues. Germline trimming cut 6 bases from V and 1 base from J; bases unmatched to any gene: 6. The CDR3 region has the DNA TGCAGCGTCCGACAGGGTCCAAGCAATCAGCCCCAGCATTTT. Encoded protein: CSVRQGPSNQPQHF.

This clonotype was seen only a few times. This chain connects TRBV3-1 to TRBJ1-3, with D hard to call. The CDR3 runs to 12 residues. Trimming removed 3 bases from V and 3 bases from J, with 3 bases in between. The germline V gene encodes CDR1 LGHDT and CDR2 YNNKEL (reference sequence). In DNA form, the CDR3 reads TGTGCCAGCAGCCAGTATGGAAACACCATATATTTT. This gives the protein CASSQYGNTIYF.

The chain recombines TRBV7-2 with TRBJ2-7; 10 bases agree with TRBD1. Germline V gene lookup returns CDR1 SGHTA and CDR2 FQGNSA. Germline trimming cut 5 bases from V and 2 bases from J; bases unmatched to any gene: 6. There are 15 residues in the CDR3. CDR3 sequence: CASSRHGQGAYEQYV. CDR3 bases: TGTGCCAGCAGCCGCCACGGACAGGGGGCCTACGAGCAGTACGTC.

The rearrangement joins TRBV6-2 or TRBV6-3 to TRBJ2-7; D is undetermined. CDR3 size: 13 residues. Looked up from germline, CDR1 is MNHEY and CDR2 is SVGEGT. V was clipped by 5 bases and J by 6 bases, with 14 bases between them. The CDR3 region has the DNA TGTGCCAGCAGTCAAGCTGTTCCAGGCGAGCAGTACGTC. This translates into CASSQAVPGEQYV.

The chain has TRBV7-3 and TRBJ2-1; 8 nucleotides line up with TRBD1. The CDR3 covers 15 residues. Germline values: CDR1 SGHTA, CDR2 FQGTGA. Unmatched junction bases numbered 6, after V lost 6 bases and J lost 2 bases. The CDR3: CASRTRQGTYNEQFF. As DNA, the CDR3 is TGTGCCAGCAGGACCAGACAGGGGACCTACAATGAGCAGTTCTTC.

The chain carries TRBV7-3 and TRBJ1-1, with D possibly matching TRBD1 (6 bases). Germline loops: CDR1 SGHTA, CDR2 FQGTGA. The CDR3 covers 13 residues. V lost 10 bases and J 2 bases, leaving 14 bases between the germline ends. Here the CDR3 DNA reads TGTGCCACCTCCACAGGGCAAAACACTGAAGCTTTCTTT. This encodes CATSTGQNTEAFF.

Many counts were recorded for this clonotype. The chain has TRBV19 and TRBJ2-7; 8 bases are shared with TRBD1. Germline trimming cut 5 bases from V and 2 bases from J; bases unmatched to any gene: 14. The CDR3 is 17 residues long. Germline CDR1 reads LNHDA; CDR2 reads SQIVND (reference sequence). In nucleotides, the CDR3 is TGTGCCAGTAGTCTAAGGACAGGGAGGTTGGTTACCTACGAGCAGTACGTC. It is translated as CASSLRTGRLVTYEQYV.

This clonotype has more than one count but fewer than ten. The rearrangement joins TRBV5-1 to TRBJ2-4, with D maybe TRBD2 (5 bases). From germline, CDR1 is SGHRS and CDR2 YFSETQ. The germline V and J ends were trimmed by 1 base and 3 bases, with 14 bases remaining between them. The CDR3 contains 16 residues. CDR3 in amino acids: CASSLKEGYGKNIQYF. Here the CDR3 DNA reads TGCGCCAGCAGCTTGAAAGAGGGATATGGCAAAAACATTCAGTACTTC.

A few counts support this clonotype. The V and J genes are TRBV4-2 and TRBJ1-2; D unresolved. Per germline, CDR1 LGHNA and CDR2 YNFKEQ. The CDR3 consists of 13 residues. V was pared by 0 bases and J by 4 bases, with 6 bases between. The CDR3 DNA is TGTGCCAGCAGCCAAGATAAATTCTATGGCTACACCTTC. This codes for CASSQDKFYGYTF.